These 24 T cell receptor beta chains share one sample of origin, sequenced in a study of blood T cell repertoires in COVID-19. Some clones are missing from TCRdb's copy, which holds only in-frame ones; the method was immunoSEQ multiplex PCR. The sample yields some 140,000 clones, roughly 84% seen once. The material sequenced was peripheral blood. All receptors derive from a woman aged 60-75 years with COVID-19, enrolled during active disease.

Concerning this clone: The same CDR3 can be traced to other DNA sequences in this sample. V usage is TRBV7-3 and J usage is TRBJ1-1; D possibly corresponds to TRBD1 (6 bases). The germline V and J ends were trimmed by 3 bases and 1 base, with 6 bases remaining between them. The CDR3 has 13 residues. Germline CDR1 and CDR2: SGHTA and FQGTGA. CDR3 DNA sequence: TGTGCCAGCAGCTTGGGACAGAACACTGAAGCTTTCTTT. Protein: CASSLGQNTEAFF.

The chain uses TRBV7-3 and TRBJ1-6; D gene unclear. The CDR3 has 14 amino acids. V lost 5 bases, J lost 7 bases, and 12 bases lay in between. Per germline, CDR1 SGHTA and CDR2 FQGTGA. CDR3 residues: CASSHRGENSPLHF. In DNA, the CDR3 is TGTGCCAGCAGCCACCGGGGAGAGAATTCACCCCTCCACTTT.

This clone was counted a few times. The CDR3 reads CASSLRSNEKLFF. CDR3 coding DNA: TGTGCCAGCAGCTTAAGGAGTAATGAAAAACTGTTTTTT. The chain links TRBV7-3 to TRBJ1-4; D unclear. Germline V gene data show CDR1 as SGHTA and CDR2 as FQGTGA. This CDR3 contains 13 residues. The V gene lost 1 base and the J gene lost 4 bases, with 4 bases spanning the gap. The full variable domain, with the rest looked up from reference TRBV7-3 and TRBJ1-4, is GAGVSQTPSNKVTEKGKYVELRCDPISGHTALYWYRQSLGQGPEFLIYFQGTGAADDSGLPNDRFFAVRPEGSVSTLKIQRTERGDSAVYLCASSLRSNEKLFFGSGTQLSVL.

The rearrangement joins TRBV6-2 or TRBV6-3 to TRBJ2-7; TRBD1 matches 7 bases. J was trimmed by 4 bases and V by 7 bases; bases with no gene match: 7. The CDR3 contains 13 residues. Germline V gene lookup returns CDR1 MNHEY and CDR2 SVGEGT. CDR3: CASTPAGGYEQYV. DNA of the CDR3: TGTGCCAGCACCCCGGCAGGGGGATACGAGCAGTACGTC.

This clone was seen repeatedly, ten times or more. The sample has other DNA sequences that encode this CDR3 too. The CDR3 loop is CASSRDREKEQYV. CDR3 nucleotides: TGTGCCAGCTCAAGGGACAGGGAGAAAGAGCAGTACGTC. V and J are TRBV18 and TRBJ2-7, with 9 bases that match TRBD1. Germline V CDR1 and CDR2: KGHSH, LQKENI. The CDR3 spans 13 residues. Germline trimming cut 5 bases from V and 7 bases from J; bases unmatched to any gene: 6.

J is TRBJ1-4 and V is TRBV7-6; 9 bases align to TRBD1. Germline V lookup: CDR1 SGHVS, CDR2 FNYEAQ. V shed 1 base and J 7 bases; nucleotides not matched to a gene: 7. The CDR3 covers 16 residues. DNA for the CDR3: TGTGCCAGCAGCTTAGTCGGACAGGGGTTGGGTGAAAAACTGTTTTTT. It encodes CASSLVGQGLGEKLFF.

The rearrangement joins TRBV2 to TRBJ2-3; 8 bases align to TRBD1. The CDR3 contains 16 residues. The ends lost 5 bases at V and 0 bases at J; junction bases unmatched: 7. Germline assignment: CDR1 SNHLY and CDR2 FYNNEI. CDR3 region: CASSPGTGFSTDTQYF. The CDR3 DNA sequence: TGTGCCAGCAGTCCGGGGACAGGATTTAGCACAGATACGCAGTATTTT.

This clone was counted a few times. The chain combines TRBV6-5 with TRBJ2-2; TRBD1 matches at 7 bases. Germline-derived CDR1 and CDR2 are MNHEY and SVGAGI. V lost 6 bases to trimming and J lost 5 bases; unmatched junction nucleotides: 9. The CDR3 has 15 amino acids. The CDR3 DNA reads as TGTGCCAGCAGCCCCGACAGGGAGAGGACCGGGGAGCTGTTTTTT. The encoded protein is CASSPDRERTGELFF.

The chain uses TRBV2 and TRBJ1-3; D unclear. V dropped 5 bases and J dropped 0 bases, with 8 bases sitting between them. CDR1 SNHLY and CDR2 FYNNEI come from the germline V gene. The CDR3 spans 14 residues. The CDR3 DNA reads TGTGCCAGCAGTTTGACGGGCTCTGGAAACACCATATATTTT. Protein: CASSLTGSGNTIYF.

The chain carries TRBV5-1 and TRBJ1-1; D gene unclear. CDR3 length equals 12 residues. The V gene lost 0 bases and the J gene lost 10 bases, with 10 bases spanning the gap. CDR1 and CDR2 from the germline V gene are SGHRS and YFSETQ. CDR3 residues: CASSLESERAFF. The DNA for the CDR3 is TGCGCCAGCAGCTTGGAGTCTGAGAGAGCTTTCTTT.

The genes are TRBV5-1 and TRBJ1-2; 8 bases fit TRBD1. The germline gives CDR1 SGHRS, CDR2 YFSETQ. This CDR3 spans 15 amino acids. Germline trimming cut 2 bases from V and 8 bases from J; bases unmatched to any gene: 11. The CDR3 nucleotides read TGCGCCAGCAGCTTTGGGACAGGCAGTTTCAACGGCTACACCTTC. It is translated as CASSFGTGSFNGYTF.

This clone was counted once. The genes are TRBV6-5 and TRBJ1-1; D may be TRBD1 (5 bases). The CDR3 length is 13 residues. The V end was cut by 8 bases, the J end by 5 bases, with 15 bases between. Germline CDR1 is MNHEY and CDR2 is SVGAGI. The chain's CDR3 is CASGRGEWTEAFF. As DNA, the CDR3 is TGTGCCAGCGGGAGGGGAGAATGGACTGAAGCTTTCTTT.

The chain joins TRBV12-5 to TRBJ1-4; 9 bases are a match to TRBD1. Germline trimming cut 7 bases from V and 7 bases from J; bases unmatched to any gene: 7. The germline V gene encodes CDR1 LGHNT and CDR2 FRNRAP. The CDR3 length is 14 residues. The CDR3 DNA reads TGTGCTAGTGCCCCGACAGGGGGATTTGAAAAACTGTTTTTT. It yields the protein CASAPTGGFEKLFF.

The rearrangement uses TRBV6-6 and TRBJ1-3, with 8 bases that match TRBD1. J lost 4 bases, V lost 7 bases, and 12 bases had no gene match. The CDR3 covers 16 residues. Per germline, CDR1 MNHNY and CDR2 SVGAGI (reference sequence). CDR3 coding DNA: TGTGCCAGCAACACCGCAGGGGGCGCGAGAGGAAACACCATATATTTT. Translated, it gives CASNTAGGARGNTIYF.

The chain recombines TRBV6-2 or TRBV6-3 with TRBJ2-1; D is perhaps TRBD2 (5 bases). V dropped 6 bases and J dropped 12 bases, with 12 bases sitting between them. The CDR3 is made up of 11 amino acids. Germline V lookup: CDR1 MNHEY, CDR2 SVGEGT. CDR3 region: CASSAGLGQFF. As DNA, the CDR3 is TGTGCCAGCAGCGCCGGACTGGGGCAGTTCTTC.

This clone was counted a few times. CDR3 coding DNA: TGTGCCTGGAGTGGGGCGGGTCTTGGTGAAAAACTGTTTTTT. It yields the protein CAWSGAGLGEKLFF. The rearrangement joins TRBV30 to TRBJ1-4, with D unclear. Trimming cost V 1 base and J 7 bases, with 13 bases left between them. The CDR3 is 14 amino acids. The germline V gene encodes CDR1 GTSNPN and CDR2 SVGIG (reference sequence).

The chain recombines TRBV5-6 with TRBJ2-3; TRBD2 aligns across 9 bases. Germline V gene lookup returns CDR1 SGHDT and CDR2 YYEEEE. There are 12 residues in the CDR3. J was trimmed by 11 bases and V by 4 bases; bases with no gene match: 5. Here the CDR3 reads CASSPGLARQYF. The CDR3 DNA follows: TGTGCCAGCAGCCCGGGACTAGCCAGGCAGTATTTT.

The chain joins TRBV29-1 to TRBJ2-6; no definite D call. The germline CDR1 and CDR2 sequences are SQVTM and ANQGSEA. V lost 5 bases, J lost 0 bases, and 11 bases lay in between. CDR3 length equals 15 residues. The chain's CDR3 is CSVLMTGSGANVLTF. The CDR3 region has the DNA TGCAGCGTTCTCATGACGGGCTCTGGGGCCAACGTCCTGACTTTC.

This CDR3 reads CASSQDIFGALFHEQYF. CDR3 nucleotides: TGTGCCAGCAGCCAAGACATTTTCGGTGCCTTATTCCACGAGCAGTACTTC. The chain recombines TRBV14 with TRBJ2-7; D is ambiguous. Trimming stripped 0 bases from V and 5 bases from J, with 20 bases between. This CDR3 contains 17 residues. CDR1 SGHDN and CDR2 FVKESK come from the germline V gene.

This clone was recorded many times. The V and J genes are TRBV5-1 and TRBJ2-3, with 12 bases matching TRBD2. This CDR3 is built from 17 residues. Per the germline V gene, CDR1 is SGHRS and CDR2 is YFSETQ. V trimming: 4 bases; J trimming: 4 bases; junction bases outside the gene matches: 10. For the CDR3, the DNA is TGCGCCAGCAGCCAACAATCTAGCGGGGGGGCGTCAGATACGCAGTATTTT. It codes for CASSQQSSGGASDTQYF.

The chain's CDR3 is CASSLGGARNQPQHF. CDR3 in DNA: TGTGCCAGCAGCCTAGGAGGGGCGCGCAATCAGCCCCAGCATTTT. V and J are TRBV3-1 (or the pseudogene TRBV3-2) and TRBJ1-5; D might be TRBD1 (5 bases). Trimming shortened V by 4 bases and J by 2 bases, and 12 bases separated the two germline ends. Germline V CDR1 and CDR2: LGHDT, YNNKEL (reference sequence). The CDR3 covers 15 residues.

The V call is TRBV27, the J call TRBJ1-2, with a possible D match to TRBD1 (5 bases). The CDR3 has 14 residues. Trimming removed 7 bases at V and 6 bases at J, with 18 bases between. CDR1 and CDR2 (germline): MNHEY, SMNVEV (reference sequence). CDR3 residues: CASTPAGLPNGYTF. The CDR3 region has the DNA TGTGCCAGCACCCCAGCGGGGCTACCTAATGGCTACACCTTC.

The chain joins TRBV19 to TRBJ1-2, with 7 bases that match TRBD1. After removal of 3 bases from V and 5 bases from J, the junction contained 6 bases not matched to a gene. The CDR3 sequence is 14 residues long. Germline CDR1 reads LNHDA; CDR2 reads SQIVND (reference sequence). This CDR3 reads CASSIARDRYGYTF. The CDR3 coding sequence is TGTGCCAGTAGTATCGCGCGGGACAGATATGGCTACACCTTC.

The chain has TRBV5-1 and TRBJ2-1; possibly TRBD2 for D (6 bases). The ends were cut back, 1 base at V and 4 bases at J, with 12 bases in the middle. CDR1 is SGHRS and CDR2 is YFSETQ in the germline V gene. The CDR3 has 15 residues. CDR3 coding DNA: TGCGCCAGCAGCTTGTCTCTAGCGCAATACAATGAGCAGTTCTTC. It specifies CASSLSLAQYNEQFF.